The rows below give T cell receptor beta chains drawn from one sample of a study of OX40 agonist ivuxolimab in advanced cancers. Assay used: immunoSEQ multiplex PCR; TCRdb lists only in-frame clones, some missing. The sample carries under 70,000 clones, around 91% recorded once. Sequencing used CD4+ or CD8+ T cells sorted from blood, obtained in a trial of the OX40 agonist ivuxolimab. The receptors here all came from an adult with an advanced solid tumor such as melanoma, head and neck, liver or kidney cancer. Each CDR3 is given with its conserved first and last residue. The order of the fields is D gene, V gene, J gene, clone size, CDR3 protein, CDR3 DNA. The D gene is left open where the match is weak. Size tells how often a clone was seen (once, few, many) or the class of an expanded clone, and some rows leave it out.

d_gene: TRBD2
v_gene: TRBV5-6
j_gene: TRBJ2-5
abundance: NA
CDR3aa: CASSLERGLVTQYF
CDR3nt: TGTGCCAGCAGCTTAGAGCGGGGACTTGTGACCCAGTACTTC

d_gene: TRBD1
v_gene: TRBV4-1
j_gene: TRBJ1-3
abundance: NA
CDR3aa: CASSQLTGGLGTGNTIYF
CDR3nt: TGCGCCAGCAGCCAACTCACAGGGGGCTTGGGGACTGGAAACACCATATATTTT

d_gene: NA
v_gene: TRBV19
j_gene: TRBJ2-7
abundance: NA
CDR3aa: CASSSTRSYEQYF
CDR3nt: TGTGCCAGTAGTTCCACCCGATCCTACGAGCAGTACTTC

d_gene: NA
v_gene: TRBV2
j_gene: TRBJ1-1
abundance: NA
CDR3aa: CASSQQVPEAFF
CDR3nt: TGTGCCAGCAGTCAACAGGTCCCTGAAGCTTTCTTT

d_gene: NA
v_gene: TRBV13
j_gene: TRBJ2-2
abundance: NA
CDR3aa: CASSLQRRTGELFF
CDR3nt: TGTGCCAGCAGCCTGCAGCGACGCACCGGGGAGCTGTTTTTT

d_gene: TRBD1
v_gene: TRBV28
j_gene: TRBJ1-1
abundance: NA
CDR3aa: CASRPSGQESEAFF
CDR3nt: TGTGCCAGCAGACCCTCCGGACAGGAGTCTGAAGCTTTCTTT

d_gene: TRBD2
v_gene: TRBV9
j_gene: TRBJ2-1
abundance: NA
CDR3aa: CASRLLAGASYNEQFF
CDR3nt: TGTGCCAGCAGACTACTAGCGGGAGCCTCCTACAATGAGCAGTTCTTC

d_gene: NA
v_gene: TRBV28
j_gene: TRBJ2-4
abundance: once
CDR3aa: CASTPPQGYIQYF
CDR3nt: TGTGCCAGCACTCCACCCCAGGGATACATTCAGTACTTC

d_gene: NA
v_gene: TRBV19
j_gene: TRBJ2-1
abundance: NA
CDR3aa: CASSPTRGANYNEQFF
CDR3nt: TGTGCCAGTAGCCCCACTCGGGGGGCGAACTACAATGAGCAGTTCTTC

d_gene: NA
v_gene: TRBV25-1
j_gene: TRBJ1-3
abundance: NA
CDR3aa: CASSGTSGNTIYF
CDR3nt: TGTGCCAGCAGTGGGACCTCTGGAAACACCATATATTTT

d_gene: NA
v_gene: TRBV7-3
j_gene: TRBJ2-2
abundance: NA
CDR3aa: CASSSNTGELFF
CDR3nt: TGTGCCAGCAGCTCAAACACCGGGGAGCTGTTTTTT

d_gene: TRBD2
v_gene: TRBV10-2
j_gene: TRBJ2-5
abundance: NA
CDR3aa: CASRTTSGITYF
CDR3nt: TGCGCCAGCAGAACGACTAGCGGGATTACGTACTTC

d_gene: TRBD1
v_gene: TRBV11-2
j_gene: TRBJ2-2
abundance: NA
CDR3aa: CASSPPDRVEGELFF
CDR3nt: TGTGCCAGCAGCCCCCCCGACAGGGTTGAGGGGGAGCTGTTTTTT

d_gene: TRBD1
v_gene: TRBV5-1
j_gene: TRBJ2-2
abundance: NA
CDR3aa: CASSLEIRTGGTGELFF
CDR3nt: TGCGCCAGCAGCTTGGAAATCCGGACAGGGGGCACCGGGGAGCTGTTTTTT

d_gene: NA
v_gene: TRBV18
j_gene: TRBJ1-2
abundance: NA
CDR3aa: CASSPPGQWGYGYTF
CDR3nt: TGTGCCAGCTCACCACCCGGCCAATGGGGCTATGGCTACACCTTC

d_gene: NA
v_gene: TRBV4-1
j_gene: TRBJ2-7
abundance: once
CDR3aa: CASSRTGGYSYEQYF
CDR3nt: TGCGCCAGCAGCCGTACTGGCGGATACTCCTACGAGCAGTACTTC

d_gene: TRBD1
v_gene: TRBV7-6
j_gene: TRBJ2-5
abundance: NA
CDR3aa: CASSPQTGGSETQYF
CDR3nt: TGTGCCAGCAGCCCCCAGACAGGGGGAAGCGAGACCCAGTACTTC

d_gene: TRBD2
v_gene: TRBV11-2
j_gene: TRBJ2-1
abundance: NA
CDR3aa: CASSPPSGGAANEQFF
CDR3nt: TGTGCCAGCAGCCCTCCTAGCGGGGGGGCGGCCAATGAGCAGTTCTTC

d_gene: TRBD2
v_gene: TRBV4-2
j_gene: TRBJ2-2
abundance: few
CDR3aa: CASSQDGTSGAGELFF
CDR3nt: TGTGCCAGCAGCCAAGATGGGACTAGCGGCGCCGGGGAGCTGTTTTTT

d_gene: TRBD1
v_gene: TRBV5-1
j_gene: TRBJ1-2
abundance: NA
CDR3aa: CASSLQGALYGYTF
CDR3nt: TGCGCCAGCAGCTTACAGGGGGCGCTTTATGGCTACACCTTC

d_gene: TRBD1
v_gene: TRBV27
j_gene: TRBJ2-7
abundance: NA
CDR3aa: CASSLRGQVSYEQYF
CDR3nt: TGTGCCAGCAGTTTAAGGGGACAGGTGTCCTACGAGCAGTACTTC

d_gene: NA
v_gene: TRBV5-1
j_gene: TRBJ2-3
abundance: NA
CDR3aa: CASSEEADTQYF
CDR3nt: TGCGCCAGCAGCGAAGAGGCAGATACGCAGTATTTT

d_gene: NA
v_gene: TRBV27
j_gene: TRBJ2-7
abundance: NA
CDR3aa: CASTRLGTSSYEQYF
CDR3nt: TGTGCCAGCACCCGTTTAGGGACGTCCTCCTACGAGCAGTACTTC

d_gene: NA
v_gene: TRBV6-1
j_gene: TRBJ2-5
abundance: NA
CDR3aa: CASSEWMGGGQETQYF
CDR3nt: TGTGCCAGCAGTGAATGGATGGGAGGTGGGCAAGAGACCCAGTACTTC

d_gene: TRBD2
v_gene: TRBV7-9
j_gene: TRBJ2-1
abundance: NA
CDR3aa: CASSFNLGLAGEGNEQFF
CDR3nt: TGTGCCAGCAGCTTCAACCTGGGACTAGCGGGAGAGGGCAATGAGCAGTTCTTC

d_gene: NA
v_gene: TRBV5-4
j_gene: TRBJ2-3
abundance: NA
CDR3aa: CASSWGGPGTDTQYF
CDR3nt: TGTGCCAGCAGCTGGGGGGGCCCAGGCACAGATACGCAGTATTTT

d_gene: NA
v_gene: TRBV5-1
j_gene: TRBJ1-1
abundance: once
CDR3aa: CASRPEWETGEAFF
CDR3nt: TGCGCCAGCAGACCTGAATGGGAGACGGGTGAAGCTTTCTTT

d_gene: TRBD2
v_gene: TRBV5-1
j_gene: TRBJ2-1
abundance: NA
CDR3aa: CASSHIAGGYNEQFF
CDR3nt: TGCGCCAGCAGCCACATAGCGGGGGGCTACAATGAGCAGTTCTTC

d_gene: TRBD1
v_gene: TRBV6-5
j_gene: TRBJ1-1
abundance: NA
CDR3aa: CASSARGGRKAFF
CDR3nt: TGTGCCAGCAGTGCCAGGGGGGGTAGAAAAGCTTTCTTT

d_gene: NA
v_gene: TRBV29-1
j_gene: TRBJ1-1
abundance: NA
CDR3aa: CSVEDNTGRSAFF
CDR3nt: TGCAGCGTTGAAGATAATACGGGGCGTTCGGCTTTCTTT

d_gene: NA
v_gene: TRBV6-1
j_gene: TRBJ2-4
abundance: NA
CDR3aa: CASSALQATWGIQYF
CDR3nt: TGTGCCAGCAGTGCACTACAGGCTACTTGGGGCATTCAGTACTTC

d_gene: TRBD2
v_gene: TRBV2
j_gene: TRBJ2-2
abundance: NA
CDR3aa: CATGTINTGELFF
CDR3nt: TGTGCCACCGGGACTATAAACACCGGGGAGCTGTTTTTT

d_gene: TRBD1
v_gene: TRBV28
j_gene: TRBJ2-7
abundance: NA
CDR3aa: CASSLVNRGPMQYF
CDR3nt: TGTGCCAGCAGTTTGGTCAACAGGGGGCCAATGCAGTACTTC

d_gene: NA
v_gene: TRBV2
j_gene: TRBJ2-3
abundance: NA
CDR3aa: CASSANTDTQYF
CDR3nt: TGTGCCAGCAGCGCCAACACAGATACGCAGTATTTT

d_gene: NA
v_gene: TRBV5-1
j_gene: TRBJ1-2
abundance: NA
CDR3aa: CASSWGDGSNYGYTF
CDR3nt: TGCGCCAGCAGCTGGGGGGACGGTTCTAACTATGGCTACACCTTC

d_gene: TRBD2
v_gene: TRBV7-2
j_gene: TRBJ2-3
abundance: NA
CDR3aa: CASSPGRWNTQYF
CDR3nt: TGTGCCAGCAGCCCCGGGAGGTGGAATACGCAGTATTTT

d_gene: NA
v_gene: TRBV7-8
j_gene: TRBJ2-5
abundance: NA
CDR3aa: CASSLRLTGLQETQYF
CDR3nt: TGTGCCAGCAGCTTAAGGCTAACAGGGCTCCAAGAGACCCAGTACTTC

d_gene: NA
v_gene: TRBV23-1
j_gene: TRBJ2-2
abundance: NA
CDR3aa: CASSQYPEDRTGELFF
CDR3nt: TGCGCCAGCAGTCAATATCCGGAAGACAGAACCGGGGAGCTGTTTTTT

d_gene: NA
v_gene: TRBV5-3
j_gene: TRBJ1-5
abundance: NA
CDR3aa: CARSLGADHSNQPQHF
CDR3nt: TGTGCCAGAAGCTTGGGGGCAGATCATAGCAATCAGCCCCAGCATTTT

d_gene: NA
v_gene: TRBV10-2
j_gene: TRBJ1-5
abundance: NA
CDR3aa: CASSEADQPQHF
CDR3nt: TGCGCCAGCAGTGAGGCAGATCAGCCCCAGCATTTT

d_gene: TRBD2
v_gene: TRBV29-1
j_gene: TRBJ2-5
abundance: NA
CDR3aa: CSVERGVIETQYF
CDR3nt: TGCAGCGTAGAACGGGGGGTTATTGAGACCCAGTACTTC

d_gene: NA
v_gene: TRBV10-2
j_gene: TRBJ2-3
abundance: NA
CDR3aa: CASSGDRSDTQYF
CDR3nt: TGCGCCAGCAGTGGAGACAGGTCAGATACGCAGTATTTT

d_gene: NA
v_gene: TRBV28
j_gene: TRBJ1-5
abundance: NA
CDR3aa: CASRPGQRNQPQHF
CDR3nt: TGTGCCAGCAGGCCGGGACAAAGAAATCAGCCCCAGCATTTT

d_gene: TRBD1
v_gene: TRBV27
j_gene: TRBJ2-7
abundance: NA
CDR3aa: CASSLDRARYEQYF
CDR3nt: TGTGCCAGCAGTCTAGACAGGGCTAGGTACGAGCAGTACTTC

d_gene: NA
v_gene: TRBV6-5
j_gene: TRBJ1-1
abundance: NA
CDR3aa: CASRYNFNTEAFF
CDR3nt: TGTGCCAGCAGATATAATTTTAACACTGAAGCTTTCTTT

d_gene: TRBD2
v_gene: TRBV5-1
j_gene: TRBJ2-1
abundance: NA
CDR3aa: CASSLLTSGYNEQFF
CDR3nt: TGCGCCAGCAGCTTACTGACTAGCGGTTACAATGAGCAGTTCTTC